This T cell receptor beta chain came from a study of shared clonotypes between healthy human individuals. Study details: Donors, aged 18 to 49, were a couple of women and three men.

Trimming pared 0 bases from V and 10 bases from J, leaving 15 bases between. Germline V gene sequence: CDR1 MNHEY, CDR2 SVGAGI. CDR3 size: 15 residues. Assay used: immunoSEQ multiplex PCR; TCRdb lists only in-frame clones, some missing. The sample gives approximately 2.1 million clones, just over 90% of which show up once; 0.39% is in the top ten. This clone was counted a few times. The chain carries TRBV6-5 and TRBJ1-4; D unresolved. The receptor was isolated from a man between 18 and 29 years old in good health. Some clones in this sample may be carry-over from other donors' samples. Sequenced sample: naive CD4+ T cells from PBMCs. As to subset: CD45RA+ positively selected. The CDR3 sequence: CASSYSGRGNSKLFF. The CDR3 DNA sequence: TGTGCCAGCAGTTACTCAGGGCGGGGTAATTCAAAACTGTTTTTT.